The 17 T cell receptor beta chains below come from one sample, sequenced in a study of T cell responses to AZD1222 COVID-19 vaccine. TCRdb's copy holds only in-frame clones and misses some; the assay was immunoSEQ multiplex PCR. The repertoire includes 130,000 or so clones, roughly 86% of them detected once, and roughly 12% sits in the top ten. Sequences were derived from peripheral blood, sampled on day 0 of AZD1222 vaccination. All receptors derive from an adult in good health.

The chain employs TRBV9 and TRBJ1-3; D gene uncertain. In germline, CDR1 is SGDLS, CDR2 YYNGEE. The V gene lost 0 bases and the J gene lost 3 bases, with 4 bases spanning the gap. CDR3 length: 13 residues. The CDR3 DNA reads as TGTGCCAGCAGCGTAGCGGGTGGAAACACCATATATTTT. Encoded protein: CASSVAGGNTIYF. Combining the CDR3 with reference TRBV9 and TRBJ1-3 gives the whole variable domain DSGVTQTPKHLITATGQRVTLRCSPRSGDLSVYWYQQSLDQGLQFLIQYYNGEERAKGNILERFSAQQFPDLHSELNLSSLELGDSALYFCASSVAGGNTIYFGEGSWLTVV.

The table lists this clone with a count of one. The rearrangement joins TRBV9 to TRBJ1-6; weak D call: TRBD1 (6 bases). V lost 2 bases and J 6 bases, leaving 18 bases between the germline ends. In germline, CDR1 is SGDLS, CDR2 YYNGEE. The length of the CDR3 is 17 residues. CDR3 nucleotides: TGTGCCAGCAGCGTGAGTGGGGGCCCTAGAGGTAATTCACCCCTCCACTTT. This sequence encodes CASSVSGGPRGNSPLHF.

The J gene is TRBJ1-1, the V gene TRBV10-1; 8 nucleotides match TRBD1. The V segment lost 4 bases and the J segment 2 bases; nucleotides outside the gene matches: 3. CDR1 WNHNN and CDR2 SYGVQD come from the germline V gene (reference sequence). The CDR3 covers 14 residues. The CDR3 DNA reads TGCGCCAGCAGTGCCGGACAGGGCAACACTGAAGCTTTCTTT. Its protein product is CASSAGQGNTEAFF.

This clone has just a few counts. The chain recombines TRBV11-2 with TRBJ2-7; TRBD1 aligns across 7 bases. The CDR3 extends over 14 amino acids. The V gene end was trimmed by 3 bases and the J gene end by 1 base; junction bases not matched to a gene: 3. Germline CDR1 SGHAT, CDR2 FQNNGV. The DNA for the CDR3 is TGTGCCAGCAGCTTCACAGGGGATTCCTACGAGCAGTACTTC. The encoded protein is CASSFTGDSYEQYF.

This rearrangement joins TRBV27 to TRBJ1-2; D gene unclear. This CDR3 has 15 amino acids. Per germline, CDR1 MNHEY and CDR2 SMNVEV (reference sequence). Trimming shortened V by 5 bases and J by 8 bases, and 21 bases separated the two germline ends. The CDR3 here is CASSPPAGAIAGYTF. The DNA of the CDR3 is TGTGCCAGCAGTCCCCCCGCAGGTGCTATAGCCGGCTACACCTTC.

J is TRBJ2-3 and V is TRBV4-3, with a possible D match to TRBD2 (7 bases). There are 16 residues in the CDR3. The germline V and J ends were trimmed by 3 bases and 4 bases, with 17 bases remaining between them. Germline V lookup: CDR1 LGHNA, CDR2 YSLEER. CDR3 loop: CASSQGAGEVADTQYF. The CDR3 nucleotides read TGCGCCAGCAGCCAGGGGGCGGGGGAGGTGGCAGATACGCAGTATTTT.

The chain employs TRBV11-2 and TRBJ1-1; no reliable D call. V was trimmed by 5 bases and J by 5 bases, leaving 9 bases between them. The germline V gene encodes CDR1 SGHAT and CDR2 FQNNGV. The CDR3 runs 12 residues. This CDR3 reads CASSEVGTEAFF. The CDR3 nucleotides are TGTGCCAGCAGCGAGGTGGGAACTGAAGCTTTCTTT.

J is TRBJ2-6 and V is TRBV6-2 or TRBV6-3; D possibly corresponds to TRBD2 (6 bases). Germline V gives CDR1 MNHEY, CDR2 SVGEGT. The V end lost 1 base, the J end lost 0 bases, and 10 bases lay between the germline ends. CDR3 length: 17 residues. In nucleotides, the CDR3 is TGTGCCAGCAGTTACTGGGGACTGAGCTCTGGGGCCAACGTCCTGACTTTC. Encoded protein: CASSYWGLSSGANVLTF.

The chain carries TRBV18 and TRBJ1-2; 8 bases match TRBD1. CDR1 KGHSH and CDR2 LQKENI come from the germline V gene. The CDR3 sequence is 16 residues long. Trimming at V came to 5 bases and at J to 4 bases, leaving 12 bases not matched to a gene. The CDR3 bases are TGTGCCAGCTCATCACAAGCCGGGACAGGAGTCTATGGCTACACCTTC. It is translated as CASSSQAGTGVYGYTF.

The rearrangement uses TRBV5-4 and TRBJ2-5; D is tentatively TRBD1 or TRBD2 (5 bases each). Deletions cut 10 bases from V and 1 base from J, with 14 bases between. The CDR3 has 13 amino acids. CDR1 SGHNT and CDR2 YYREEE come from the germline V gene (reference sequence). The CDR3 nucleotides are TGTGCCCACGGGGAGAGGGGCCAAGAGACCCAGTACTTC. Translated: CAHGERGQETQYF. The complete variable domain, with remaining parts taken from reference TRBV5-4 and TRBJ2-5, reads ETGVTQSPTHLIKTRGQQVTLRCSSQSGHNTVSWYQQALGQGPQFIFQYYREEENGRGNFPPRFSGLQFPNYSSELNVNALELDDSALYLCAHGERGQETQYFGPGTRLLVL.

The rearrangement links TRBV4-3 to TRBJ2-7; D is unclear. The V end was cut by 0 bases, the J end by 3 bases, with 9 bases between. The CDR3 sequence is 14 residues long. Germline-derived CDR1 and CDR2 are LGHNA and YSLEER. The CDR3 DNA follows: TGCGCCAGCAGCCAAGATTTCGGGCTCTACGAGCAGTACTTC. The encoded protein is CASSQDFGLYEQYF.

The chain recombines TRBV9 with TRBJ2-7, with D hard to call. The CDR3 extends over 14 amino acids. The ends were cut back, 0 bases at V and 1 base at J, with 8 bases in the middle. Germline V gene sequence: CDR1 SGDLS, CDR2 YYNGEE. The CDR3 reads CASSVVPESYEQYF. DNA for the CDR3: TGTGCCAGCAGCGTAGTTCCAGAATCCTACGAGCAGTACTTC.

The J gene is TRBJ2-7, the V gene TRBV6-5, with 7 positions matching TRBD1. The CDR3 extends over 14 amino acids. Trimming cost V 6 bases and J 5 bases; bases outside gene matches: 10. Germline-derived CDR1 and CDR2 are MNHEY and SVGAGI. Here the CDR3 DNA reads TGTGCCAGCAGAGGGTTGACAGGGCCAAACGAGCAGTACTTC. Residues: CASRGLTGPNEQYF.

V usage is TRBV7-3 and J usage is TRBJ1-3; 7 bases align to TRBD1. The CDR3 has 14 amino acids. Losses at the gene ends were 4 bases for V and 4 bases for J; bases not matched to a gene: 4. Germline assignment: CDR1 SGHTA and CDR2 FQGTGA. The CDR3 nucleotides read TGTGCCAGCAGCTCGACAGGGACCGGAAACACCATATATTTT. Protein: CASSSTGTGNTIYF.

The chain uses TRBV15 and TRBJ2-7; no clear D gene. Trimming left V 1 base short and J 3 bases short, with 7 bases between. This CDR3 has 13 amino acids. The germline V gene has CDR1 LNHNV and CDR2 YYDKDF (reference sequence). In DNA form, the CDR3 reads TGTGCCACCAGCAGAGGAGGCTTCTACGAGCAGTACTTC. Encoded protein: CATSRGGFYEQYF.

This chain connects TRBV2 to TRBJ1-6; D is unresolved. The CDR3 runs to 14 residues. Germline V CDR1 and CDR2: SNHLY, FYNNEI. V was pared by 3 bases and J by 8 bases, with 11 bases between. CDR3 region: CASSEENGYSPLHF. The CDR3 nucleotides are TGTGCCAGCAGTGAGGAGAACGGATATTCACCCCTCCACTTT.

The rearrangement joins TRBV5-4 to TRBJ2-7; the match to TRBD1 covers 9 bases. Germline trimming cut 4 bases from V and 7 bases from J; bases unmatched to any gene: 9. Per the germline V gene, CDR1 is SGHNT and CDR2 is YYREEE (reference sequence). The CDR3 has 14 amino acids. CDR3 DNA sequence: TGTGCCAGCAGCCGACAGGGGGGACCTAAAGAGCAGTACTTC. Its protein product is CASSRQGGPKEQYF.